These 10 T cell receptor beta chains came from one sample sequenced in a study of vaccination and CD4 T cells after COVID-19 (dated by TCRdb to the early 2020s). The library was made by PCR. For sequencing, an Illumina iSeq 100 was employed. At the Johns Hopkins FTIC core, DNA from the cultured CD4+ T cells underwent TCR sequencing with the Oncomine TCR Beta short-read assay. The raw public data were reprocessed by TCRdb itself: fastp quality trimming at Q25, MiXCR clonotype calling, in-frame beta chains only. CDR3 protein duplicates are merged, each entry listing the most common genes and DNA. This sample holds approximately 9,700 distinct CDR3 sequences; roughly 70% were observed only once. The ten largest clones take up roughly 35% of the sample. In the paper's terms, the treatment or condition label means: roughly 11-day PBMC culture with coronavirus spike peptide pools or control peptides (ViraFEST assay).

Which antigens these TCRs recognize remains unknown. Sequenced sample: CD4+ T cells from blood, cultured in vitro. The receptors were sampled from a human donor who had recovered from COVID-19.

This chain joins TRBV6-5 and TRBJ1-1, with D uncertain. The CDR3 is made up of 16 amino acids. V lost 0 bases and J 2 bases, leaving 13 bases between the germline ends. The V gene's germline CDR1 is MNHEY and CDR2 SVGAGI. CDR3 protein: CASSYSAVATNTEAFF. The CDR3 DNA reads as TGTGCCAGCAGTTACTCGGCGGTAGCCACTAACACTGAAGCTTTCTTT.

The chain links TRBV19 to TRBJ1-3; D is unclear. The germline V and J ends were trimmed by 0 bases and 3 bases, with 3 bases remaining between them. This CDR3 is 13 amino acids long. Per germline, CDR1 LNHDA and CDR2 SQIVND (reference sequence). DNA for the CDR3: TGTGCCAGTAGTATAGATCGTGGAAACACCATATATTTT. This sequence encodes CASSIDRGNTIYF. Together with reference TRBV19 and TRBJ1-3, the CDR3 gives the full variable domain: DGGITQSPKYLFRKEGQNVTLSCEQNLNHDAMYWYRQDPGQGLRLIYYSQIVNDFQKGDIAEGYSVSREKKESFPLTVTSAQKNPTAFYLCASSIDRGNTIYFGEGSWLTVV.

CDR3 coding DNA: TGTGCCAGCAGCTTAGCACCAGGGTCTGGAAACACCATATATTTT. Residues: CASSLAPGSGNTIYF. The gene calls are TRBV7-2 and TRBJ1-3; a weak D match, TRBD1 (5 bases). CDR1 is SGHTA and CDR2 is FQGNSA in the germline V gene. The CDR3 totals 15 residues. V shed 0 bases and J shed 1 base, with 7 bases lying between them.

The chain has TRBV6-2 or TRBV6-3 and TRBJ1-5; 9 nucleotides match TRBD1. Trimming cost V 2 bases and J 6 bases; bases outside gene matches: 8. The CDR3 contains 16 residues. CDR1 and CDR2 (germline): MNHEY, SVGEGT. The CDR3 spells CASSYPRDRDVQPQHF. The CDR3 DNA is TGTGCCAGCAGTTACCCCCGGGACAGGGACGTTCAGCCCCAGCATTTT.

Judged by abundance, this clonotype is large. This sequence joins TRBV6-2 or TRBV6-3 and TRBJ1-1; TRBD1 might be the D (6 bases). CDR1 is MNHEY and CDR2 is SVGEGT in the germline V gene. This CDR3 has 12 amino acids. The V end lost 6 bases, the J end lost 8 bases, and 13 bases lay between the germline ends. CDR3 region: CASRKGVEEAFF. The CDR3 DNA reads as TGTGCCAGCAGGAAGGGGGTGGAGGAAGCTTTCTTT.

This clonotype was recorded only once. This rearrangement joins TRBV27 to TRBJ2-2, with 8 bases that match TRBD1. V was clipped by 6 bases and J by 1 base; unmatched bases: 4. This CDR3 is 15 amino acids long. In germline, CDR1 is MNHEY, CDR2 SMNVEV (reference sequence). The DNA of the CDR3 is TGTGCCAGCAGGCTACAGGGGGGGAACACCGGGGAGCTGTTTTTT. Its protein product is CASRLQGGNTGELFF.

The CDR3 loop reads CASSLSPNYGYTF. As DNA, the CDR3 is TGCGCCAGCAGCCTGAGCCCCAACTATGGCTACACCTTC. V and J are TRBV5-1 and TRBJ1-2; D not resolved. The germline V gene encodes CDR1 SGHRS and CDR2 YFSETQ. The CDR3 totals 13 residues. Trimming cost V 4 bases and J 2 bases, with 9 bases left between them.

This clonotype showed up just a few times. The chain combines TRBV6-1 with TRBJ2-3; 9 nucleotides match TRBD1. Germline CDR1 reads MNHNS; CDR2 reads SASEGT. V lost 3 bases and J lost 6; bases outside the gene matches: 13. This CDR3 has 17 amino acids. The CDR3 DNA follows: TGTGCCAGCAGTGACCCACTCGCCTGGACAGGGGCTGATACGCAGTATTTT. This encodes CASSDPLAWTGADTQYF.

The chain couples TRBV27 to TRBJ1-2, with 7 positions matching TRBD1. This CDR3 comprises 13 residues. Germline V gene sequence: CDR1 MNHEY, CDR2 SMNVEV (reference sequence). The J segment lost 6 bases and the V segment lost 7 bases, leaving 8 bases of the junction unmatched. CDR3 coding DNA: TGTGCCAGCAAGCAGGGGGGTTATGATGGCTACACCTTC. Translated, it gives CASKQGGYDGYTF.

V usage is TRBV10-1 and J usage is TRBJ2-3; D is perhaps TRBD2 (5 bases). Trimming removed 2 bases at V and 0 bases at J, with 6 bases between. Per the germline V gene, CDR1 is WNHNN and CDR2 is SYGVQD (reference sequence). The CDR3 is 14 residues long. In DNA, the CDR3 is TGCGCCAGCAGTGAGGCTAGCAGCACAGATACGCAGTATTTT. Its protein is CASSEASSTDTQYF.